A single sample is the source of the 21 T cell receptor beta chains below, sequenced in a study of blood T cell repertoires in COVID-19. Generated by immunoSEQ multiplex PCR, the TCRdb table keeps only in-frame clones and is missing some. The sample shows 300,000 to 450,000 clones, roughly 86% of them seen only once. The material sequenced was PBMCs or T cells enriched from blood (not recorded which). These receptor sequences come from a woman in her 30s who had been exposed to COVID-19.

The chain uses TRBV18 and TRBJ2-7; maybe TRBD2 (6 bases). Trimming shortened V by 2 bases and J by 6 bases, and 17 bases separated the two germline ends. From germline, CDR1 is KGHSH and CDR2 LQKENI. This CDR3 is built from 15 residues. The CDR3 DNA reads TGTGCCAGCTCACCAAGGTCCCAAAAGGGACTCGAGCAGTACTTC. This codes for CASSPRSQKGLEQYF. Full variable domain (rest looked up from reference TRBV18 and TRBJ2-7): NAGVMQNPRHLVRRRGQEARLRCSPMKGHSHVYWYRQLPEEGLKFMVYLQKENIIDESGMPKERFSAEFPKEGPSILRIQQVVRGDSAAYFCASSPRSQKGLEQYFGPGTRLTVT.

V and J are TRBV10-2 and TRBJ2-2; D may be TRBD1 (6 bases). Germline loops: CDR1 WSHSY, CDR2 SAAADI. Trimming took 5 bases from V and 2 from J, leaving 9 bases between them. This CDR3 spans 14 amino acids. DNA for the CDR3: TGCGCCAGCAGTTGGGGACAAAACACCGGGGAGCTGTTTTTT. Amino acid sequence: CASSWGQNTGELFF.

The V and J genes are TRBV3-1 (or the pseudogene TRBV3-2) and TRBJ2-2; D gene uncertain. This CDR3 spans 13 amino acids. Per the germline V gene, CDR1 is LGHDT and CDR2 is YNNKEL (reference sequence). Trimming left V 4 bases short and J 1 base short, with 4 bases between. For the CDR3, the DNA is TGTGCCAGCAGCCCCTTGAACACCGGGGAGCTGTTTTTT. It codes for CASSPLNTGELFF.

This chain connects TRBV7-9 to TRBJ2-7, with a weak D call TRBD2 (5 bases). The germline CDR1 and CDR2 sequences are SEHNR and FQNEAQ (reference sequence). The germline V and J ends were trimmed by 5 bases and 5 bases, with 19 bases remaining between them. CDR3 length: 15 amino acids. The CDR3 DNA sequence: TGTGCCAGCAGCCCCCCCGGGAAGAGGAAGGACGAGCAGTACTTC. This sequence encodes CASSPPGKRKDEQYF.

V and J are TRBV18 and TRBJ1-1, with D unresolved. Trimming took off 3 bases at V and 6 bases at J, with 14 bases between the two ends. The CDR3 extends over 14 amino acids. CDR1 KGHSH and CDR2 LQKENI come from the germline V gene. In DNA form, the CDR3 reads TGTGCCAGCTCACCGACGTACGGCGGGGCTGAAGCTTTCTTT. Translating it yields CASSPTYGGAEAFF.

This rearrangement joins TRBV5-1 to TRBJ1-1; D possibly corresponds to TRBD1 (6 bases). The CDR3 is made up of 14 amino acids. CDR1 is SGHRS and CDR2 is YFSETQ in the germline V gene. V lost 4 bases and J lost 5, with 15 bases in between. CDR3 in amino acids: CASSTDRMMTEAFF. The DNA of the CDR3 is TGCGCCAGCAGCACCGACAGGATGATGACTGAAGCTTTCTTT.

This chain connects TRBV2 to TRBJ2-7, with TRBD2 matching over 12 bases. The CDR3 has 15 amino acids. CDR1 and CDR2 from the germline V gene are SNHLY and FYNNEI. Trimming cost V 8 bases and J 7 bases; bases outside gene matches: 12. CDR3 region: CASLFRLAGVGEQYF. The CDR3 region has the DNA TGTGCCAGCCTTTTTCGACTAGCGGGAGTGGGTGAGCAGTACTTC. The full variable domain, completed using reference TRBV2 and TRBJ2-7, is EPEVTQTPSHQVTQMGQEVILRCVPISNHLYFYWYRQILGQKVEFLVSFYNNEISEKSEIFDDQFSVERPDGSNFTLKIRSTKLEDSAMYFCASLFRLAGVGEQYFGPGTRLTVT.

The genes are TRBV10-3 and TRBJ2-6; 7 nucleotides align to TRBD1. The V gene end was trimmed by 6 bases and the J gene end by 0 bases; junction bases not matched to a gene: 8. This CDR3 contains 17 residues. The germline CDR1 and CDR2 sequences are ENHRY and SYGVKD. This chain's CDR3 is CAIRDRDSDSGANVLTF. The CDR3 nucleotides are TGTGCCATCAGAGACCGGGACAGCGACTCTGGGGCCAACGTCCTGACTTTC.

This clone has a handful of counts. The chain links TRBV12-5 to TRBJ2-7; TRBD1 matches at 10 bases. V dropped 4 bases and J dropped 2; count of bases not matched to a gene: 2. Germline V gives CDR1 LGHNT, CDR2 FRNRAP. This CDR3 has 14 residues. CDR3 bases: TGTGCTAGTGGTTGGGGGACAGGGGCCTACGAGCAGTACTTC. Its translation: CASGWGTGAYEQYF. The whole variable domain, filled in from reference TRBV12-5 and TRBJ2-7, reads DARVTQTPRHKVTEMGQEVTMRCQPILGHNTVFWYRQTMMQGLELLAYFRNRAPLDDSGMPKDRFSAEMPDATLATLKIQPSEPRDSAVYFCASGWGTGAYEQYFGPGTRLTVT.

V and J are TRBV27 and TRBJ2-6, with TRBD2 identical over 7 bases. V was clipped by 0 bases and J by 0 bases; unmatched bases: 14. Germline V gene data show CDR1 as MNHEY and CDR2 as SMNVEV (reference sequence). The CDR3 has 21 residues. The CDR3 nucleotides are TGTGCCAGCAGTTTATCGACGGCGTGGGGGGGAGGATCCTCTGGGGCCAACGTCCTGACTTTC. Translating it yields CASSLSTAWGGGSSGANVLTF.

V and J are TRBV10-1 and TRBJ2-7; D is unresolved. Germline values: CDR1 WNHNN, CDR2 SYGVQD (reference sequence). Trimming took off 6 bases at V and 0 bases at J, with 9 bases between the two ends. This CDR3 contains 13 residues. CDR3 protein: CASSGIYSYEQYF. The CDR3 DNA reads as TGCGCCAGCAGCGGTATCTACTCCTACGAGCAGTACTTC.

V usage is TRBV29-1 and J usage is TRBJ2-6; 11 bases are a match to TRBD1. The germline V gene has CDR1 SQVTM and CDR2 ANQGSEA. The CDR3 covers 16 residues. Trimming cost V 6 bases and J 3 bases; bases outside gene matches: 7. The CDR3 nucleotides are TGCAGCGTCTCCGGACAGGGGGCACGTGGGGCCAACGTCCTGACTTTC. It encodes CSVSGQGARGANVLTF.

Comments on this clone: Other DNA sequences in this sample translate to the same CDR3. The rearrangement joins TRBV7-6 to TRBJ2-5, with 7 positions matching TRBD1. J was trimmed by 4 bases and V by 0 bases; bases with no gene match: 5. CDR1 and CDR2 from the germline V gene are SGHVS and FNYEAQ. This CDR3 spans 15 amino acids. CDR3 sequence reads: CASSLAGGEGETQYF. DNA of the CDR3: TGTGCCAGCAGCTTAGCAGGGGGCGAGGGAGAGACCCAGTACTTC.

J is TRBJ2-7 and V is TRBV5-5; D gene ambiguous. CDR1 and CDR2 (germline): SGHKS, YYEKEE (reference sequence). The CDR3 extends over 13 amino acids. Trimming took 0 bases from V and 3 from J, leaving 7 bases between them. The chain's CDR3 is CASSLAVHYEQYF. The CDR3 DNA reads TGTGCCAGCAGCTTGGCCGTACACTACGAGCAGTACTTC.

The chain couples TRBV2 to TRBJ1-5, with 7 bases identical to TRBD1. The J segment lost 8 bases and the V segment lost 6 bases, leaving 7 bases of the junction unmatched. This CDR3 spans 13 amino acids. Germline V gives CDR1 SNHLY, CDR2 FYNNEI. CDR3 in DNA: TGTGCCAGCAGCGGACAGGTGAGCGAGCCCCAGCATTTT. It yields the protein CASSGQVSEPQHF. The full variable domain, rest sourced from reference TRBV2 and TRBJ1-5, is EPEVTQTPSHQVTQMGQEVILRCVPISNHLYFYWYRQILGQKVEFLVSFYNNEISEKSEIFDDQFSVERPDGSNFTLKIRSTKLEDSAMYFCASSGQVSEPQHFGDGTRLSIL.

CDR3 bases: TGTGCCAGCCTAGTGGCTAGCAACACCGGGGAGCTGTTTTTT. The encoded protein is CASLVASNTGELFF. V usage is TRBV11-3 and J usage is TRBJ2-2, with a possible D match to TRBD2 (5 bases). Per the germline V gene, CDR1 is SGHNT and CDR2 is YENEEA. The CDR3 is 14 amino acids. Trimming took 8 bases from V and 2 from J, leaving 12 bases between them. Filled out from reference TRBV11-3 and TRBJ2-2, the complete variable domain reads EAGVVQSPRYKIIEKKQPVAFWCNPISGHNTLYWYLQNLGQGPELLIRYENEEAVDDSQLPKDRFSAERLKGVDSTLKIQPAELGDSAVYLCASLVASNTGELFFGEGSRLTVL.

The gene calls are TRBV5-1 and TRBJ2-1; D uncertain. Trimming pared 2 bases from V and 7 bases from J, leaving 13 bases between. Germline CDR1 reads SGHRS; CDR2 reads YFSETQ. CDR3 size: 14 residues. CDR3 amino acids: CASSFSEPLNEQFF. Here the CDR3 DNA reads TGCGCCAGCAGCTTTTCGGAGCCCCTAAATGAGCAGTTCTTC. Full variable domain (missing parts from reference TRBV5-1 and TRBJ2-1): KAGVTQTPRYLIKTRGQQVTLSCSPISGHRSVSWYQQTPGQGLQFLFEYFSETQRNKGNFPGRFSGRQFSNSRSEMNVSTLELGDSALYLCASSFSEPLNEQFFGPGTRLTVL.

The V call is TRBV7-9, the J call TRBJ2-7; TRBD2 agrees at 7 bases. The germline CDR1 and CDR2 sequences are SEHNR and FQNEAQ (reference sequence). This CDR3 is 14 amino acids long. Germline trimming cut 4 bases from V and 5 bases from J; bases unmatched to any gene: 8. CDR3 region: CASSSLAGWDEQYF. CDR3 sequence (DNA): TGTGCCAGCAGCTCCTTAGCGGGTTGGGACGAGCAGTACTTC.

This clone turned up a few times. V gene TRBV28 combines with J gene TRBJ2-5; D is unclear. From germline, CDR1 is MDHEN and CDR2 SYDVKM. V lost 6 bases and J lost 1, with 3 bases in between. The CDR3 spans 11 residues. The CDR3 region is CASSGQETQYF. The CDR3 DNA reads TGTGCCAGCAGCGGCCAAGAGACCCAGTACTTC.

V gene TRBV19 combines with J gene TRBJ2-1; TRBD2 is a possible D gene (5 bases). The V gene lost 4 bases and the J gene lost 3 bases, with 13 bases spanning the gap. This CDR3 spans 15 amino acids. Germline V CDR1 and CDR2: LNHDA, SQIVND (reference sequence). The CDR3 spells CASSTHRGYYNEQFF. CDR3 nucleotides: TGTGCCAGTAGTACCCATCGCGGGTACTACAATGAGCAGTTCTTC.

The rearrangement joins TRBV28 to TRBJ2-5, with 9 bases identical to TRBD1. CDR1 and CDR2 (germline): MDHEN, SYDVKM. J was trimmed by 3 bases and V by 5 bases; bases with no gene match: 1. This CDR3 contains 13 residues. The CDR3 DNA is TGTGCCAGCAGTCGGACAGGGGAAGAGACCCAGTACTTC. Translated, it gives CASSRTGEETQYF.